This T cell receptor (beta chain) was identified during a study of T-cell memory formation after mild COVID-19. Broader study findings: Mostly located in CM and EM were contracting CD4+ clones, with contracting CD8+ clones located in EMRA. Clones that shrank (day 15 to 85) were balanced CD4/CD8, whereas later expanders leaned CD4+. Specificity for SARS-CoV-2 was not confirmed among the second-wave clones peaking on day 37.

Note on this clonotype: No antigen is known for it.

Each CDR3 protein gets one entry after TCRdb re-called the 5' RACE reads with MiXCR. Of about 270,000 distinct CDR3 sequences listed, roughly 18% are singletons. CDR3 size: 12 residues. V was pared by 2 bases and J by 8 bases, with 8 bases between. The V gene's germline CDR1 is SGHKS and CDR2 YYEKEE (reference sequence). The receptor comes from a man younger than 30 who had mild COVID-19 (a few samples of this study predate the infection). Cell type and time point are not known. Source material: PBMCs or a T cell subset sorted from them (not recorded which). V gene TRBV5-5 combines with J gene TRBJ1-5; D not resolved. The CDR3 bases are TGTGCCAGCAGCTTCGGCGTGGAGCCCCAGCATTTT. It encodes CASSFGVEPQHF. Full variable domain (remainder filled in from reference TRBV5-5 and TRBJ1-5): DAGVTQSPTHLIKTRGQQVTLRCSPISGHKSVSWYQQVLGQGPQFIFQYYEKEERGRGNFPDRFSARQFPNYSSELNVNALLLGDSALYLCASSFGVEPQHFGDGTRLSIL.